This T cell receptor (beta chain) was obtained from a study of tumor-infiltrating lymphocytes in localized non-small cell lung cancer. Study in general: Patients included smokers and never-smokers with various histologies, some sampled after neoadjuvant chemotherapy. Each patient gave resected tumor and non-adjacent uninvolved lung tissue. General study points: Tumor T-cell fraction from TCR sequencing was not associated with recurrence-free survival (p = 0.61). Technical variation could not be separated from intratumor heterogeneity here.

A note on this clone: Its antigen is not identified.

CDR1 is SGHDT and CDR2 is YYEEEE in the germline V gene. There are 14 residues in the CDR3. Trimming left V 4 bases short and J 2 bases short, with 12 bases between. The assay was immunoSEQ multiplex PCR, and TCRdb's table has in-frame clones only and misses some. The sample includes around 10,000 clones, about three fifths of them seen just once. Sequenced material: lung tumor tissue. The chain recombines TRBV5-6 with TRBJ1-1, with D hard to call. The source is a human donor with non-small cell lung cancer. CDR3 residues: CASSLSDPNTEAFF. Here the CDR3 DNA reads TGTGCCAGCAGCCTTTCCGACCCAAACACTGAAGCTTTCTTT.